A selection of T cell receptor beta chains follows, all from one sample in a study of OX40 agonist ivuxolimab in advanced cancers. The protocol was immunoSEQ multiplex PCR, while the TCRdb copy is restricted to in-frame clones and leaves out a portion. The data contain tens of thousands of clones, more than 75% of them singletons. Here the sequenced sample was CD4+ or CD8+ T cells sorted from blood, taken in a trial of the OX40 agonist ivuxolimab. Receptors originate from an adult with an advanced solid tumor such as melanoma, head and neck, liver or kidney cancer. CDR3s include the opening cysteine and the closing phenylalanine or tryptophan. The order of the fields is V gene, CDR3 protein.

V gene: TRBV7-8
CDR3 protein: CASSFGDKYNEQFF

V gene: TRBV28
CDR3 protein: CASRKQGGLNSPLHF

V gene: TRBV25-1
CDR3 protein: CASGGVSNQPQHF

V gene: TRBV28
CDR3 protein: CASSRGRFSPKLFF

V gene: TRBV19
CDR3 protein: CASSPGQGGWKYF

V gene: TRBV30
CDR3 protein: CAFGRSYNEQFF

V gene: TRBV28
CDR3 protein: CASSYGQDYEQYF

V gene: TRBV5-3
CDR3 protein: CARSWGRSTNEKLFF

V gene: TRBV7-6
CDR3 protein: CASTSWESRGDYTF

V gene: TRBV11-2
CDR3 protein: CASSLVGGTDTQYF